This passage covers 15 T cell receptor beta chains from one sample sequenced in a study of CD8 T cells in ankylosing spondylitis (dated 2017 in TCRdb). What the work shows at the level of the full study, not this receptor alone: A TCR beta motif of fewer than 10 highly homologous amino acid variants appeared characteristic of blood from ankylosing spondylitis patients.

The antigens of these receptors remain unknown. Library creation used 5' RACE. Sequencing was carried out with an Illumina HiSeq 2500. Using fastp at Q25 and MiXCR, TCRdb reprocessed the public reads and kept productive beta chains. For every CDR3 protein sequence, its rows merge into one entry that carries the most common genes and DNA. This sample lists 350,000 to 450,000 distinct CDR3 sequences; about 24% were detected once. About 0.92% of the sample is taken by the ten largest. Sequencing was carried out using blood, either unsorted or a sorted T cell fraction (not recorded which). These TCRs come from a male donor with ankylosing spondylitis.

The CDR3 spells CANPLSVRDTQYF. The CDR3 DNA is TGTGCCAACCCTCTATCGGTGCGGGATACGCAGTATTTT. The chain carries TRBV15 and TRBJ2-3, with no clear D. With 10 bases removed from V and 6 bases from J, the gap between germline ends came to 17 bases. The CDR3 is made up of 13 amino acids. CDR1 LNHNV and CDR2 YYDKDF come from the germline V gene (reference sequence).

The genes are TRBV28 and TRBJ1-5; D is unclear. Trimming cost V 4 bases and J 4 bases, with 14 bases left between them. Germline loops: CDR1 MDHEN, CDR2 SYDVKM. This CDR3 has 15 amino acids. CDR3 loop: CASSSDPRRNQPQHF. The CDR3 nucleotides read TGTGCCAGCAGTTCGGACCCCCGGAGGAATCAGCCCCAGCATTTT. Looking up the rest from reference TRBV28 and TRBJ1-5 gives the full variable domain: DVKVTQSSRYLVKRTGEKVFLECVQDMDHENMFWYRQDPGLGLRLIYFSYDVKMKEKGDIPEGYSVSREKKERFSLILESASTNQTSMYLCASSSDPRRNQPQHFGDGTRLSIL.

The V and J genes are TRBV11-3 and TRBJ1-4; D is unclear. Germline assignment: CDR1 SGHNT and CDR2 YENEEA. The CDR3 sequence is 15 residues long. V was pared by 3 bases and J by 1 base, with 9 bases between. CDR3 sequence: CASSFGRGTNEKLFF. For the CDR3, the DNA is TGTGCCAGCAGCTTTGGTCGGGGAACTAATGAAAAACTGTTTTTT.

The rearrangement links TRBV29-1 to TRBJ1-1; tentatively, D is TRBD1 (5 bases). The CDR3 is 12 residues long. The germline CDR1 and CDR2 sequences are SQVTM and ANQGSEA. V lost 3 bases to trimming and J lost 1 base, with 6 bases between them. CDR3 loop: CSVDDRNTEAFF. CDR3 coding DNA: TGCAGCGTTGATGACAGGAACACTGAAGCTTTCTTT. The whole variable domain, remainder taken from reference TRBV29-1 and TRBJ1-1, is SAVISQKPSRDICQRGTSLTIQCQVDSQVTMMFWYRQQPGQSLTLIATANQGSEATYESGFVIDKFPISRPNLTFSTLTVSNMSPEDSSIYLCSVDDRNTEAFFGQGTRLTVV.

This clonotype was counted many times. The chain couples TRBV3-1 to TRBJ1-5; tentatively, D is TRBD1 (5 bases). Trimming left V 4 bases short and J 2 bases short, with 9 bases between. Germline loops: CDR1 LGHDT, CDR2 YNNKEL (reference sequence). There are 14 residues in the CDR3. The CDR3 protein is CASSPRGGNQPQHF. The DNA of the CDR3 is TGTGCCAGCAGCCCGAGGGGTGGCAATCAGCCCCAGCATTTT.

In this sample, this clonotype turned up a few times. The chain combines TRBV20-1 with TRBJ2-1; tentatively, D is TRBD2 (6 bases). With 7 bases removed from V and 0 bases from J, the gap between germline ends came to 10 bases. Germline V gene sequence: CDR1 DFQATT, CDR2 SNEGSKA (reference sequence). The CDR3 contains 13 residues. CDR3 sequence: CSGRAASYNEQFF. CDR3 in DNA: TGCAGTGGGAGGGCGGCCTCCTACAATGAGCAGTTCTTC.

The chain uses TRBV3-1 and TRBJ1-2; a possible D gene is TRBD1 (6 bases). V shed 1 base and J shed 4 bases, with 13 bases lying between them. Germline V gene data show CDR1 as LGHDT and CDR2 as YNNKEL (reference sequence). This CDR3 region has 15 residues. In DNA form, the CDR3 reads TGTGCCAGCAGCCAAGTTCGCAGGGGCGGCTATGGCTACACCTTC. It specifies CASSQVRRGGYGYTF.

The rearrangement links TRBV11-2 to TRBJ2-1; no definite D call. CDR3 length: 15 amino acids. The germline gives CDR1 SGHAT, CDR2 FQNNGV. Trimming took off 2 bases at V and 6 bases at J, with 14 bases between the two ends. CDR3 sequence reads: CASSLNGRGVNEQFF. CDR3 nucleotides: TGTGCCAGCAGCTTAAACGGCCGTGGGGTCAATGAGCAGTTCTTC.

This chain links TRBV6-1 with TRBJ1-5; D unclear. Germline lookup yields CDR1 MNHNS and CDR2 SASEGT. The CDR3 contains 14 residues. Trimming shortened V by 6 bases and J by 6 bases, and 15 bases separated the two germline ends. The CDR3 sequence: CASREEPSVQPQHF. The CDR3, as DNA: TGTGCCAGCAGAGAGGAACCTAGCGTTCAGCCCCAGCATTTT.

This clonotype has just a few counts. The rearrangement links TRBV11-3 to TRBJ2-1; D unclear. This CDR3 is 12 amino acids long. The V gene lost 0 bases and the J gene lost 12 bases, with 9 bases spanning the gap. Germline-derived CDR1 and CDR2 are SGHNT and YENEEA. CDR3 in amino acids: CASSLDQQRQFF. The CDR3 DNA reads TGTGCCAGCAGCTTAGATCAACAACGGCAGTTCTTC.

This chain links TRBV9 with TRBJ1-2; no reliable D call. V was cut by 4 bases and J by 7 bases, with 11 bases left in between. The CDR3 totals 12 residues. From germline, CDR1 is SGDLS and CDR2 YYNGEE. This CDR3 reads CASSLSSTGYTF. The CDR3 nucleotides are TGTGCCAGCAGCCTAAGCAGCACTGGCTACACCTTC.

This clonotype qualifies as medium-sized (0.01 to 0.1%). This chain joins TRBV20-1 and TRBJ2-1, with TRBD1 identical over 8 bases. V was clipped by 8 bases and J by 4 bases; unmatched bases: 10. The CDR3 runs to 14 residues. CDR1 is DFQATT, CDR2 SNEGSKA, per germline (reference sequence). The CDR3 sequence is CSTTGQGLYNEQFF. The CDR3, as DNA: TGCAGTACCACCGGACAGGGCCTTTACAATGAGCAGTTCTTC.

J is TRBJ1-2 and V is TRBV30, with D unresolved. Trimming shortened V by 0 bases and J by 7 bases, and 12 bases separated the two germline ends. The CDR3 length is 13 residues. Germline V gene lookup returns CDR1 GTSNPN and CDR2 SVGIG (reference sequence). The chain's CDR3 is CAWSVGTWGGYTF. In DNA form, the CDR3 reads TGTGCCTGGAGTGTCGGAACGTGGGGTGGCTACACCTTC. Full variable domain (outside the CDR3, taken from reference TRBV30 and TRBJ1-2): SQTIHQWPATLVQPVGSPLSLECTVEGTSNPNLYWYRQAAGRGLQLLFYSVGIGQISSEVPQNLSASRPQDRQFILSSKKLLLSDSGFYLCAWSVGTWGGYTFGSGTRLTVV.

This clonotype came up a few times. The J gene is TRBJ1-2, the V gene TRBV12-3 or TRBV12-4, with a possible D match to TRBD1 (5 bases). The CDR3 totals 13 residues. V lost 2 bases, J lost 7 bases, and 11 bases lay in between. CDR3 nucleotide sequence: TGTGCCAGCAGTTTACAGGGAGAGGGTGGCTACACCTTC. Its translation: CASSLQGEGGYTF.

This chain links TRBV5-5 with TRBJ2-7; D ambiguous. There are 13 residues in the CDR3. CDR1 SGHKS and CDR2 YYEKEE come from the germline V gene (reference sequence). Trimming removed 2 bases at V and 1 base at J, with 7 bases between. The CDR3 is CASSFAWSYEQYF. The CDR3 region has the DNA TGTGCCAGCAGCTTCGCGTGGTCCTACGAGCAGTACTTC.